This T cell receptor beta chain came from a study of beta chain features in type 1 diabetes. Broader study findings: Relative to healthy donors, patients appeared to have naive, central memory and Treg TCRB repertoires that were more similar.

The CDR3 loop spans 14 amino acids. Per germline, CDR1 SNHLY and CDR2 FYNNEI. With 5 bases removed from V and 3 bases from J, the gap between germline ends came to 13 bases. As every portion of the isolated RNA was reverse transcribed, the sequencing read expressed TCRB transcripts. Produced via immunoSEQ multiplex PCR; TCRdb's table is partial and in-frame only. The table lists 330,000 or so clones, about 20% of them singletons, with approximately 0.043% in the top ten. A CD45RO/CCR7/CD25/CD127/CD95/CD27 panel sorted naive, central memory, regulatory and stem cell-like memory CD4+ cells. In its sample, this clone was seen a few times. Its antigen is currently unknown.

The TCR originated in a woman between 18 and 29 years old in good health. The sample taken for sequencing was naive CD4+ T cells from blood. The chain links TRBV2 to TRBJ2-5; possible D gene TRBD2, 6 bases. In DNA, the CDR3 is TGTGCCAGCAGTAGGGAGACTAGAGAAGAGACCCAGTACTTC. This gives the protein CASSRETREETQYF. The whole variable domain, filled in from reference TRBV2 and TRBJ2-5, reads EPEVTQTPSHQVTQMGQEVILRCVPISNHLYFYWYRQILGQKVEFLVSFYNNEISEKSEIFDDQFSVERPDGSNFTLKIRSTKLEDSAMYFCASSRETREETQYFGPGTRLLVL.